One sample yielded the 12 T cell receptor beta chains listed below, sequenced in a study of shared clonotypes between healthy human individuals. Using immunoSEQ multiplex PCR, the repertoire was profiled, and TCRdb retains in-frame clones only, with some absent. The data show around 1.1 million clones, about 80% seen once. Sequencing input: memory CD4+ T cells from PBMCs. The subset denotes: CD45RA-negative fraction. These receptors all stem from a man between 18 and 35 years old in good health. Some clones in this sample may be carry-over from other donors' samples.

The chain recombines TRBV7-2 with TRBJ2-5; D may be TRBD1 (7 bases). The better agreement between TRBJ2-7 and the DNA end casts doubt on the J call. This CDR3 has 16 residues. Germline CDR1 and CDR2: SGHTA and FQGNSA. The CDR3 sequence: CASSRSGGTVSYEQYF. CDR3 nucleotides: TGTGCCAGCAGCCGCAGCGGCGGGACAGTCTCCTACGAGCAGTACTTC.

J is TRBJ1-2 and V is TRBV19; D gene unclear. The CDR3 has 13 amino acids. Trimming stripped 9 bases from V and 5 bases from J, with 16 bases between. Germline V gives CDR1 LNHDA, CDR2 SQIVND (reference sequence). In nucleotides, the CDR3 is TGTGCCAGCCGAGAATCTGTGGGTTATGGCTACACCTTC. Residues: CASRESVGYGYTF.

This clone was counted ten times or more. The V and J genes are TRBV19 and TRBJ2-1, with 7 bases identical to TRBD1. The CDR3 sequence is 16 residues long. V shed 6 bases, J shed 5 bases, and the junction held 13 bases outside the gene matches. Germline V lookup: CDR1 LNHDA, CDR2 SQIVND (reference sequence). The CDR3 DNA follows: TGTGCCAGTAGCCACTCTGTCCAGGGGGTGGACAATGAGCAGTTCTTC. Translated: CASSHSVQGVDNEQFF.

This clone came up once. The chain recombines TRBV5-1 with TRBJ1-2, with 8 bases matching TRBD1. V was pared by 4 bases and J by 8 bases, with 13 bases of the junction left unmatched. Germline-derived CDR1 and CDR2 are SGHRS and YFSETQ. The CDR3 is 15 amino acids. Written as DNA, the CDR3 is TGCGCCAGCAGCGACCGGACAGGGAGCATAGGAGGCTACACCTTC. Amino acid sequence: CASSDRTGSIGGYTF.

The chain carries TRBV29-1 and TRBJ2-5; D possibly corresponds to TRBD2 (6 bases). V lost 5 bases and J lost 5, with 15 bases in between. From germline, CDR1 is SQVTM and CDR2 ANQGSEA. The CDR3 is made up of 13 amino acids. The CDR3: CSVFSSGRETQYF. The CDR3 DNA is TGCAGCGTTTTCTCATCAGGGAGGGAGACCCAGTACTTC.

On this clone: Given a much more abundant clone one base away, this may be a read error. The chain couples TRBV2 to TRBJ2-7, with 8 bases matching TRBD1. CDR3 length: 12 amino acids. CDR1 is SNHLY and CDR2 is FYNNEI in the germline V gene. Here the CDR3 DNA reads TGTACCAGCAGTGAAGGGACAGGCGAGCAGTACTTC. Amino acids: CTSSEGTGEQYF.

This clone was seen once. This chain uses TRBV6-1 with TRBJ2-7; unclear D gene. CDR3 size: 12 residues. CDR1 is MNHNS, CDR2 SASEGT, per germline. The V gene lost 6 bases and the J gene lost 6 bases, with 12 bases spanning the gap. This CDR3 is CASRANVGEQYF. In DNA form, the CDR3 reads TGTGCCAGCAGGGCGAACGTGGGCGAGCAGTACTTC.

The rearrangement links TRBV7-9 to TRBJ1-4; D gene unclear. The CDR3 length is 16 residues. CDR1 is SEHNR, CDR2 FQNEAQ, per germline (reference sequence). V was shortened by 4 bases and J by 4 bases, with 16 bases between the two germline ends. CDR3 DNA: TGTGCCAGCAGCTCGTCTTGGGCCTCCGGTAATGAAAAACTGTTTTTT. Translation: CASSSSWASGNEKLFF.

This sequence joins TRBV12-5 and TRBJ2-2, with D perhaps matching TRBD2 (6 bases). The CDR3 covers 15 residues. Germline-derived CDR1 and CDR2 are LGHNT and FRNRAP. The V end was cut by 4 bases, the J end by 0 bases, with 9 bases between. The CDR3 spells CASGSGTANTGELFF. The DNA of the CDR3 is TGTGCTAGTGGTTCCGGGACTGCGAACACCGGGGAGCTGTTTTTT.

The genes are TRBV7-2 and TRBJ2-7; a possible D gene is TRBD2 (6 bases). CDR3 length: 14 amino acids. Germline loops: CDR1 SGHTA, CDR2 FQGNSA. V dropped 10 bases and J dropped 9 bases, with 25 bases sitting between them. Here the CDR3 reads CATTLGGSAGRQYF. CDR3 DNA: TGTGCCACTACGCTCGGTGGGAGCGCGGGGCGGCAGTACTTC.

This clone has a single count. This chain connects TRBV6-1 to TRBJ2-7; D not certain. Germline CDR1 and CDR2: MNHNS and SASEGT. The CDR3 length is 13 residues. The ends were cut back, 6 bases at V and 0 bases at J, with 9 bases in the middle. The CDR3 reads CASRVQPSYEQYF. In DNA, the CDR3 is TGTGCCAGCAGGGTACAACCCTCCTACGAGCAGTACTTC.

This chain uses TRBV7-9 with TRBJ2-7; 9 nucleotides line up with TRBD2. Trimming removed 3 bases from V and 6 bases from J; junction bases left unmatched: 9. The CDR3 runs to 15 residues. Looked up from germline, CDR1 is SEHNR and CDR2 is FQNEAQ (reference sequence). The DNA of the CDR3 is TGTGCCAGCAGCTTTCTCTCCGGGACTAGCTTCGAGCAGTACTTC. Amino acid sequence: CASSFLSGTSFEQYF.